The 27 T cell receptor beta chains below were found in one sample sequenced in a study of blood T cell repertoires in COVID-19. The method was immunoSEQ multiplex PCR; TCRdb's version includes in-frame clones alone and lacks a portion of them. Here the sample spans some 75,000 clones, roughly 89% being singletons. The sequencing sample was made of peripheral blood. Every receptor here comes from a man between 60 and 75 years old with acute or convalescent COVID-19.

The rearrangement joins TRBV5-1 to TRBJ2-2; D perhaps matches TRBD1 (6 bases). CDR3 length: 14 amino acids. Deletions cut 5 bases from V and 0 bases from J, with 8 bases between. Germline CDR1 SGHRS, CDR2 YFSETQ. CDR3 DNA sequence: TGCGCCAGCAGAGAGGGGGCGAACACCGGGGAGCTGTTTTTT. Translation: CASREGANTGELFF. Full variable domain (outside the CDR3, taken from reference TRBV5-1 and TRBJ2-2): KAGVTQTPRYLIKTRGQQVTLSCSPISGHRSVSWYQQTPGQGLQFLFEYFSETQRNKGNFPGRFSGRQFSNSRSEMNVSTLELGDSALYLCASREGANTGELFFGEGSRLTVL.

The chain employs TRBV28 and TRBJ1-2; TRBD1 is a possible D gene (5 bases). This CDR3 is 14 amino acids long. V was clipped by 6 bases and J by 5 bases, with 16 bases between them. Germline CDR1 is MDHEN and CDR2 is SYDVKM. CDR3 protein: CASSQVGTPYGYTF. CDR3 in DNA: TGTGCCAGCAGCCAAGTGGGGACTCCGTATGGCTACACCTTC.

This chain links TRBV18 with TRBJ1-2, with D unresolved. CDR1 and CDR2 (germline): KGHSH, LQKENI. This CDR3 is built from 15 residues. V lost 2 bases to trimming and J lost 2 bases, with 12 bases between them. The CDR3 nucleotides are TGTGCCAGCTCACCAATTAGAGAGGGCAACTATGGCTACACCTTC. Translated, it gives CASSPIREGNYGYTF.

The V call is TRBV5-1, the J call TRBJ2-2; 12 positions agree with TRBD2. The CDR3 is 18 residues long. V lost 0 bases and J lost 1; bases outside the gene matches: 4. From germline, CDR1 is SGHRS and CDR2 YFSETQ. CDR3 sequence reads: CASSLDVLAGGNTGELFF. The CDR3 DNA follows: TGCGCCAGCAGCTTGGACGTACTAGCGGGAGGGAACACCGGGGAGCTGTTTTTT.

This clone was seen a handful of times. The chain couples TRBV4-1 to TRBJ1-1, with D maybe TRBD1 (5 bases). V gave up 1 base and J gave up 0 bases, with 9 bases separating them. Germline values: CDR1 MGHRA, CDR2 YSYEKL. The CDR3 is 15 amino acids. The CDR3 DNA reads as TGCGCCAGCAGCCAAGCCGACAGAATGAACACTGAAGCTTTCTTT. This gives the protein CASSQADRMNTEAFF.

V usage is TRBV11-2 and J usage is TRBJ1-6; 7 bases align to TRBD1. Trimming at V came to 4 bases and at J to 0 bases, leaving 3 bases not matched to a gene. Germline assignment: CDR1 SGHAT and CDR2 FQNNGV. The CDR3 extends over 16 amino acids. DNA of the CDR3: TGTGCCAGCAGCTCGGGACAGCACTCCTATAATTCACCCCTCCACTTT. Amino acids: CASSSGQHSYNSPLHF.

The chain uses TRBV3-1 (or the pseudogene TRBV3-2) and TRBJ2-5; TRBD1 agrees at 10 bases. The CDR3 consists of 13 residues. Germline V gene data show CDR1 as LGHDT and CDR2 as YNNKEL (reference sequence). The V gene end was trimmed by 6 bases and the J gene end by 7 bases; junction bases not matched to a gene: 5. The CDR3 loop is CASSPGQGLTQYF. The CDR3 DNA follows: TGTGCCAGCAGTCCGGGACAGGGGCTGACCCAGTACTTC.

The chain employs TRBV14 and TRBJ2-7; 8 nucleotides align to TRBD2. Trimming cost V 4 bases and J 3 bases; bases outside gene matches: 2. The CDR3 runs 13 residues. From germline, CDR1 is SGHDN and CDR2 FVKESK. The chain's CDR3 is CASSRGGIYEQYF. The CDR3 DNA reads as TGTGCCAGCAGCCGCGGGGGGATCTACGAGCAGTACTTC.

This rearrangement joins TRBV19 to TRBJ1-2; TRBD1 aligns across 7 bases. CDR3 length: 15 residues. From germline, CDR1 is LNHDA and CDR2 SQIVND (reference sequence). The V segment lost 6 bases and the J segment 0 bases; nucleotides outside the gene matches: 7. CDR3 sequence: CASSRDRNTNYGYTF. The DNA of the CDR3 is TGTGCCAGTAGCCGGGACAGAAATACTAACTATGGCTACACCTTC. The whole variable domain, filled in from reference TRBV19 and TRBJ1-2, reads DGGITQSPKYLFRKEGQNVTLSCEQNLNHDAMYWYRQDPGQGLRLIYYSQIVNDFQKGDIAEGYSVSREKKESFPLTVTSAQKNPTAFYLCASSRDRNTNYGYTFGSGTRLTVV.

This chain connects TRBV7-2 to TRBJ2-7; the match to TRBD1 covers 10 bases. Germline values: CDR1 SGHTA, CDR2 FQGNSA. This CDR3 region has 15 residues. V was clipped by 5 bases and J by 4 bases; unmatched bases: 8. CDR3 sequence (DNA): TGTGCCAGCAGCAACCGACAGGGGGCGAGATACGAGCAGTACTTC. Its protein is CASSNRQGARYEQYF.

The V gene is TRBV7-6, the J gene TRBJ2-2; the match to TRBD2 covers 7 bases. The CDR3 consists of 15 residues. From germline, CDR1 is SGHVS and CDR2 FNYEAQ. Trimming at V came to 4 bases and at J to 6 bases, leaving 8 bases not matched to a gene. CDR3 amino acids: CASSSGLSLAGELFF. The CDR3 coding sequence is TGTGCCAGCAGCTCGGGACTAAGTCTCGCCGGGGAGCTGTTTTTT. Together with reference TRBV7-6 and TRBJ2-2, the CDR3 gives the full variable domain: GAGVSQSPRYKVTKRGQDVALRCDPISGHVSLYWYRQALGQGPEFLTYFNYEAQQDKSGLPNDRFSAERPEGSISTLTIQRTEQRDSAMYRCASSSGLSLAGELFFGEGSRLTVL.

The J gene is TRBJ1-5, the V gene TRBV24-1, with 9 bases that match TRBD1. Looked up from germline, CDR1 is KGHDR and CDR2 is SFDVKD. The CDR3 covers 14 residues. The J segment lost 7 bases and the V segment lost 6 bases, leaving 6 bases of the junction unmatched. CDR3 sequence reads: CATSKTGGEQPQHF. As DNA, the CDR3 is TGTGCCACCAGTAAGACAGGGGGGGAGCAGCCCCAGCATTTT.

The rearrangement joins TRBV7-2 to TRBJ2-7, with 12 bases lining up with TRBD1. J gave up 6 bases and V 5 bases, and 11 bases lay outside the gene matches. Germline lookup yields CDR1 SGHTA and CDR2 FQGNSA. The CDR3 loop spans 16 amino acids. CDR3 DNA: TGTGCCAGCAGCGTCCGAAGTGGGACAGGGGGCTTCGAGCAGTACTTC. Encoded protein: CASSVRSGTGGFEQYF.

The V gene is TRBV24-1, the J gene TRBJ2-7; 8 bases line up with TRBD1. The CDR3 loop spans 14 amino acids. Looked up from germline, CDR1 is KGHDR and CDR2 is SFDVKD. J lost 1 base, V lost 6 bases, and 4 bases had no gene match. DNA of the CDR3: TGTGCCACCAGTCCTGGACAGGGATCCTACGAGCAGTACTTC. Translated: CATSPGQGSYEQYF.

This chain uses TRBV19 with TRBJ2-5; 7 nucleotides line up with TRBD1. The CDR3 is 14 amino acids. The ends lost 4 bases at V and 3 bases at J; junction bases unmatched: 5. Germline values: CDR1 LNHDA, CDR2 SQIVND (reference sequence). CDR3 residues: CASSKIQGEETQYF. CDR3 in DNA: TGTGCCAGTAGTAAAATTCAGGGGGAAGAGACCCAGTACTTC.

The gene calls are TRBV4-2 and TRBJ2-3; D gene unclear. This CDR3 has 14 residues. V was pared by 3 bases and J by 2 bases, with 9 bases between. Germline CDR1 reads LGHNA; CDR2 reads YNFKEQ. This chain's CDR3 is CASSHSRATDTQYF. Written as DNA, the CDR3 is TGTGCCAGCAGCCACTCGAGAGCCACAGATACGCAGTATTTT.

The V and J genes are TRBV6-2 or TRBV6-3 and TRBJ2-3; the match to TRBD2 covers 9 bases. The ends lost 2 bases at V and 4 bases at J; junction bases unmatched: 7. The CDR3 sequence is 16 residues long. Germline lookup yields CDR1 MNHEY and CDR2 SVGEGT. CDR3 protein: CASSYRASGVSDTQYF. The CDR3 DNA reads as TGTGCCAGCAGTTACCGAGCTAGCGGGGTATCAGATACGCAGTATTTT.

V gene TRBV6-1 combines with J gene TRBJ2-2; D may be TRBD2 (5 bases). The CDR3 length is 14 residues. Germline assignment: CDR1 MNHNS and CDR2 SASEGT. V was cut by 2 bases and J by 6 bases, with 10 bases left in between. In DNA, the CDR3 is TGTGCCAGCAGTGAAATGAGGGTTGCCGGGGAGCTGTTTTTT. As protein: CASSEMRVAGELFF.

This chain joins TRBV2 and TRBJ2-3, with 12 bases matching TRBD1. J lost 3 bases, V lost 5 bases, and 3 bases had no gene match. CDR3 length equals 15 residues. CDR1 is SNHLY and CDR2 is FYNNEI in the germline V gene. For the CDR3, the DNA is TGTGCCAGCAGTAGGGACAGGGGGCTTACAGATACGCAGTATTTT. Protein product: CASSRDRGLTDTQYF.

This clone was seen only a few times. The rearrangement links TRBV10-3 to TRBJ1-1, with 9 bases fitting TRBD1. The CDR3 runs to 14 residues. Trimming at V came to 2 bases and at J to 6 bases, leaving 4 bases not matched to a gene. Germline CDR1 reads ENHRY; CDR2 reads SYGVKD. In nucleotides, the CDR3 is TGTGCCATCAGTGAGGACAGGGGGTCCCCTGAAGCTTTCTTT. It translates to CAISEDRGSPEAFF.

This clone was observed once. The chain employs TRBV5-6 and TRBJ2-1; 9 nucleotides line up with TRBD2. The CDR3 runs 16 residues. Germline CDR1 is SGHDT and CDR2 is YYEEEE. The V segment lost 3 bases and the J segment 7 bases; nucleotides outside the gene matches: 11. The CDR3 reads CASSSTGTSRGNEQFF. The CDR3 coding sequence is TGTGCCAGCAGCTCTACAGGGACTAGCAGGGGAAATGAGCAGTTCTTC.

This chain's CDR3 is CASSPWDRAYEQYF. DNA for the CDR3: TGTGCCAGTAGTCCCTGGGACAGAGCCTACGAGCAGTACTTC. The gene calls are TRBV19 and TRBJ2-7, with TRBD1 matching 7 bases. The CDR3 is 14 residues long. CDR1 and CDR2 from the germline V gene are LNHDA and SQIVND (reference sequence). Germline trimming cut 5 bases from V and 2 bases from J; bases unmatched to any gene: 6.

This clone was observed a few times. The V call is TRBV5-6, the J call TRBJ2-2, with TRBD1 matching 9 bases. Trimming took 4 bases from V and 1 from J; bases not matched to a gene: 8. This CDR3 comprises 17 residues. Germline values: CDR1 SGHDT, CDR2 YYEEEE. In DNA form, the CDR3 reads TGTGCCAGCAGCAAACCGCCGGGACAGGGGAACACCGGGGAGCTGTTTTTT. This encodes CASSKPPGQGNTGELFF.

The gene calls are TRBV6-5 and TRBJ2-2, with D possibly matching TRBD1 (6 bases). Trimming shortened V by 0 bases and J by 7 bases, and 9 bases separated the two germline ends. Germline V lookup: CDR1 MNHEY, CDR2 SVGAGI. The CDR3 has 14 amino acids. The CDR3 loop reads CASSYSRGSGELFF. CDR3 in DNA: TGTGCCAGCAGTTACTCGAGGGGGAGCGGGGAGCTGTTTTTT.

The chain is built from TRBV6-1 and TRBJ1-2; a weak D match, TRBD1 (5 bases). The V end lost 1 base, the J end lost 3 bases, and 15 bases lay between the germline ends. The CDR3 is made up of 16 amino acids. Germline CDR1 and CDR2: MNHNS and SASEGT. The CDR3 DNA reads TGTGCCAGCAGTGAAGGTTGGGGAACAGGTCACTATGGCTACACCTTC. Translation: CASSEGWGTGHYGYTF.

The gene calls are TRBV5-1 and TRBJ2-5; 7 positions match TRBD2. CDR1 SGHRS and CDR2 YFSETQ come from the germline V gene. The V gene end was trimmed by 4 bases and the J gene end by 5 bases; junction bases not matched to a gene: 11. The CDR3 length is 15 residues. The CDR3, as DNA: TGCGCCAGCAGCACCTCCGGGAGGCAGGAGGAGACCCAGTACTTC. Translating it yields CASSTSGRQEETQYF. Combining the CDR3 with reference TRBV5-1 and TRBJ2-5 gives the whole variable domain KAGVTQTPRYLIKTRGQQVTLSCSPISGHRSVSWYQQTPGQGLQFLFEYFSETQRNKGNFPGRFSGRQFSNSRSEMNVSTLELGDSALYLCASSTSGRQEETQYFGPGTRLLVL.

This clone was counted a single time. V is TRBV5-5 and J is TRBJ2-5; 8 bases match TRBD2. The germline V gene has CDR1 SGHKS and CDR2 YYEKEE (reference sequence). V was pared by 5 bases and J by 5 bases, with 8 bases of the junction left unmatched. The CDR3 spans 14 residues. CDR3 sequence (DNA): TGTGCCAGCAGTTCGCCCGGGGGGGTTGAGACCCAGTACTTC. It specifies CASSSPGGVETQYF.